Sequencing of this TCR beta chain was carried out in a study of blood T cell repertoires in COVID-19. Germline lookup yields CDR1 LGHNA and CDR2 YSLEER. The CDR3 is 18 residues long. V was pared by 1 base and J by 1 base, with 17 bases between. This table comes from immunoSEQ multiplex PCR, and its TCRdb copy is limited to in-frame clones, with some not included. The repertoire consists of 200,000 to 250,000 clones, with approximately 90% occurring once and the leading ten covering 11%. The V call is TRBV4-3, the J call TRBJ1-3, with D perhaps TRBD1 (6 bases). The receptor was isolated from a man aged 30 to 39 who had recovered from COVID-19. The sample comprised PBMCs or T cells enriched from blood (not recorded which). The CDR3 nucleotides read TGCGCCAGCAGCCAAGCAGCAGGGGCCCACGTTTCTGGAAACACCATATATTTT. Translated, it gives CASSQAAGAHVSGNTIYF.